What follows describes a single T cell receptor beta chain. The data were obtained in a study of OX40 agonist ivuxolimab in advanced cancers. Germline CDR1 reads SGHRS; CDR2 reads YFSETQ. Trimming removed 4 bases from V and 4 bases from J, with 20 bases in between. The CDR3 totals 17 residues. The data were produced by immunoSEQ multiplex PCR, yet TCRdb's version contains in-frame clones alone and is incomplete. The data show more than 85,000 clones, with 89% seen just once and 0.27% held by the top ten. The sequence came from an adult with an advanced solid tumor such as melanoma, head and neck, liver or kidney cancer. Sequencing used CD4+ or CD8+ T cells sorted from blood, obtained in a trial of the OX40 agonist ivuxolimab. The V call is TRBV5-1, the J call TRBJ1-4, with a weak D call TRBD1 (6 bases). CDR3 loop: CASSESPPGAVNEKLFF. DNA for the CDR3: TGCGCCAGCAGCGAAAGCCCACCAGGGGCTGTTAATGAAAAACTGTTTTTT.